This entry lists 3 T cell receptor beta chains sequenced from one sample in a study of blood T cells in healthy people across ages. Combining a sample-barcoded 5' primer with a J-beta primer mix, a second PCR ran for about 6 to 11 cycles. TCRdb used MiXCR to reprocess the 5' RACE reads, holding one entry per CDR3 protein. The sample holds 1.5 million to 2 million distinct CDR3 sequences; about 28% are singletons and the top ten take more than 6%. The sequencing sample was made of blood. The receptors were gathered from a woman in her twenties or thirties in good health.

V usage is TRBV19 and J usage is TRBJ2-7, with 9 bases matching TRBD1. Germline-derived CDR1 and CDR2 are LNHDA and SQIVND (reference sequence). CDR3 size: 14 residues. The ends lost 6 bases at V and 5 bases at J; junction bases unmatched: 8. Here the CDR3 DNA reads TGTGCCAGTAGCAACCGGGACAGGGTCGACGAGCAGTACTTC. This gives the protein CASSNRDRVDEQYF.

This chain connects TRBV5-4 to TRBJ1-2; maybe TRBD1 (5 bases). The length of the CDR3 is 14 residues. Germline V lookup: CDR1 SGHNT, CDR2 YYREEE (reference sequence). V was trimmed by 8 bases and J by 7 bases, leaving 21 bases between them. The CDR3 loop is CASSTKQVLGGYTF. In nucleotides, the CDR3 is TGTGCCAGTAGCACTAAACAGGTGTTAGGTGGCTACACCTTC.

This clonotype was detected a few times. V gene TRBV5-1 combines with J gene TRBJ2-5; 8 bases fit TRBD1. The ends lost 0 bases at V and 2 bases at J; junction bases unmatched: 9. In germline, CDR1 is SGHRS, CDR2 YFSETQ. This CDR3 is 17 amino acids long. The CDR3 DNA sequence: TGCGCCAGCAGCTTGGGACAGGGGCCTCGGGGTCAAGAGACCCAGTACTTC. Residues: CASSLGQGPRGQETQYF.